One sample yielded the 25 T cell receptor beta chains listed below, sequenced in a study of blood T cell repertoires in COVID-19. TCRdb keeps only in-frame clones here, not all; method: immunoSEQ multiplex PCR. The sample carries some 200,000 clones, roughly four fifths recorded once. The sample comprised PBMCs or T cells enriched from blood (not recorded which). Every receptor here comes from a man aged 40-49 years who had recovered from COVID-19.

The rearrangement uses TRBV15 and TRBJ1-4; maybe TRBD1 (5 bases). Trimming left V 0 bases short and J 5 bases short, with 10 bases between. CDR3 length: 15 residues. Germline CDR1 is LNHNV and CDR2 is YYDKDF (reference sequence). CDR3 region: CATSRDQGSNEKLFF. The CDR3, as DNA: TGTGCCACCAGCAGAGACCAGGGTTCGAATGAAAAACTGTTTTTT.

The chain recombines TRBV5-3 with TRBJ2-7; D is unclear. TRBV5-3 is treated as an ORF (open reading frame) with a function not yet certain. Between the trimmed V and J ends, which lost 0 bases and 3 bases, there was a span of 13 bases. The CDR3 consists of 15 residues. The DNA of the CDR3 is TGTGCCAGAAGCTTGGACGGGTGGAGCTACTACGAGCAGTACTTC. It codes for CARSLDGWSYYEQYF.

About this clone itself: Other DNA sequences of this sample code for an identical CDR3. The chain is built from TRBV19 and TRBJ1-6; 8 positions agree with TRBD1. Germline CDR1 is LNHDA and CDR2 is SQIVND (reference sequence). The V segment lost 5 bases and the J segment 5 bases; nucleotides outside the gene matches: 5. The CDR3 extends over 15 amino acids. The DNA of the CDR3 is TGTGCCAGTAGTCCCGGACAGGGTAATAATTCACCCCTCCACTTT. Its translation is CASSPGQGNNSPLHF.

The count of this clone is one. In DNA, the CDR3 is TGTGCCAGTCGACAGGACTACTATGGCTACACCTTC. Protein sequence: CASRQDYYGYTF. The V call is TRBV19, the J call TRBJ1-2, with D possibly matching TRBD1 (6 bases). This CDR3 has 12 residues. In germline, CDR1 is LNHDA, CDR2 SQIVND (reference sequence). With 8 bases removed from V and 3 bases from J, the gap between germline ends came to 10 bases.

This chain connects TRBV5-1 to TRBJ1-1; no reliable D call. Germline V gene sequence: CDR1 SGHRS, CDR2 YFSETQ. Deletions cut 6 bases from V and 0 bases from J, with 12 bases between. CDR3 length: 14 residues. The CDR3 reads CASKLVGLNTEAFF. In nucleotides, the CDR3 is TGCGCCAGCAAACTTGTCGGGTTGAACACTGAAGCTTTCTTT.

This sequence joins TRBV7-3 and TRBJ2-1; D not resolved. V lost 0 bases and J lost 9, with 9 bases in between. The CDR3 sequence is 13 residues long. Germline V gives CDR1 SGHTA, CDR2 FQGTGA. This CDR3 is CASSLTGAGEQFF. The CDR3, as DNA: TGTGCCAGCAGCTTAACTGGAGCTGGTGAGCAGTTCTTC.

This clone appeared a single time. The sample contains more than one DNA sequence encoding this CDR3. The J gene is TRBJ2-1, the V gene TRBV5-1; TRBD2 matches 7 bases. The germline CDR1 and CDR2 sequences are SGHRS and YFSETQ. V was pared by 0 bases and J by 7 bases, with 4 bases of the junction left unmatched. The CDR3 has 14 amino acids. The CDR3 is CASSLGLAYNEQFF. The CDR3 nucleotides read TGCGCCAGCAGCTTGGGACTAGCTTATAATGAGCAGTTCTTC. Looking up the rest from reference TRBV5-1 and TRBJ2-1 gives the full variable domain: KAGVTQTPRYLIKTRGQQVTLSCSPISGHRSVSWYQQTPGQGLQFLFEYFSETQRNKGNFPGRFSGRQFSNSRSEMNVSTLELGDSALYLCASSLGLAYNEQFFGPGTRLTVL.

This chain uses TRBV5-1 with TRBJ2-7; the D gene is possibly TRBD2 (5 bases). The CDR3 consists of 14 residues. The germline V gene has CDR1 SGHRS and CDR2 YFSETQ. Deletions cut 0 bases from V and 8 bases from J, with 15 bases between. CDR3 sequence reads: CASSLAGVEKQQYF. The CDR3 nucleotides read TGCGCCAGCAGCTTGGCCGGGGTAGAGAAGCAGCAGTACTTC.

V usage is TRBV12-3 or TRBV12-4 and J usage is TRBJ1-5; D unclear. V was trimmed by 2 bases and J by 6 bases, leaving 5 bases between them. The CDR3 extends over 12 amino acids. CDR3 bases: TGTGCCAGCAGTTTACTTTCTCAGCCCCAGCATTTT. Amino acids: CASSLLSQPQHF.

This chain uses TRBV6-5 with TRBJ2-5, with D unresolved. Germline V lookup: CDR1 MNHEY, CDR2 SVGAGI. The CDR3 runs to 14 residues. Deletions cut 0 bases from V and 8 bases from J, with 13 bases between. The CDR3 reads CASSYSNSYDTQYF. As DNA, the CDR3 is TGTGCCAGCAGTTACTCGAACAGCTACGATACCCAGTACTTC.

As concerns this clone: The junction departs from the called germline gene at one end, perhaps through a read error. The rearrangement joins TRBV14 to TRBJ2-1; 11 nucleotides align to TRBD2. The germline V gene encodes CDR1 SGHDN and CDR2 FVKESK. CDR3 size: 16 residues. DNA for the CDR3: TGTGCCAACAGCGGAAGGGGGACTAGCGGCTCCAATGAGCAGTTCTTC. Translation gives CANSGRGTSGSNEQFF.

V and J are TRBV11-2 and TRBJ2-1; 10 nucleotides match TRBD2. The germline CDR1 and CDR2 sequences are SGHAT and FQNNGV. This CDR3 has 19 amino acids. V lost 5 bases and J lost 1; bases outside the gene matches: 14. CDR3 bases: TGTGCCAGCAGCCCCCCCTTTGGACTAGCGGAAGTATCCTACAATGAGCAGTTCTTC. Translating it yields CASSPPFGLAEVSYNEQFF.

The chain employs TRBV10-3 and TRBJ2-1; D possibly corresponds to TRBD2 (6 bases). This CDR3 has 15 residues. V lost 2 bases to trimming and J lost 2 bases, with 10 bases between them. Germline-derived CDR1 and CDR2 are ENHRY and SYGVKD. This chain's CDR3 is CAISEGTYTYNEQFF. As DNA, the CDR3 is TGTGCCATCAGTGAGGGGACTTATACCTACAATGAGCAGTTCTTC.

CDR3 nucleotide sequence: TGTGCCAGCAGCCACCGGGAGGGGAGGAACTATGGCTACACCTTC. Translation gives CASSHREGRNYGYTF. The rearrangement links TRBV5-5 to TRBJ1-2, with D perhaps matching TRBD1 (5 bases). This CDR3 is built from 15 residues. With 4 bases removed from V and 2 bases from J, the gap between germline ends came to 15 bases. CDR1 is SGHKS and CDR2 is YYEKEE in the germline V gene (reference sequence).

The CDR3 loop reads CASSVGGQANEKLFF. CDR3 in DNA: TGTGCCAGCAGCGTAGGGGGACAGGCTAATGAAAAACTGTTTTTT. The chain is built from TRBV9 and TRBJ1-4; 8 positions match TRBD1. V was pared by 0 bases and J by 3 bases, with 1 base of the junction left unmatched. CDR1 and CDR2 from the germline V gene are SGDLS and YYNGEE. CDR3 size: 15 residues.

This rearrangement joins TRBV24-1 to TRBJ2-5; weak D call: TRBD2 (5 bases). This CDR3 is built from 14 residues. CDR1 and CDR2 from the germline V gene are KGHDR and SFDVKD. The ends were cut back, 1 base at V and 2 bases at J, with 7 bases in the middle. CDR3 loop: CATSDLRGQETQYF. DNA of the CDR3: TGTGCCACCAGTGATTTAAGAGGGCAAGAGACCCAGTACTTC.

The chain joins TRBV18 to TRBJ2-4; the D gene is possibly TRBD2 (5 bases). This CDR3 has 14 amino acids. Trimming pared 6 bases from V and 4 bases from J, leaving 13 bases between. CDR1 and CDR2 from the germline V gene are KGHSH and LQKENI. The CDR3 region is CASSPGSGKNIQYF. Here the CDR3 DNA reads TGTGCCAGCTCCCCTGGGAGTGGTAAAAACATTCAGTACTTC. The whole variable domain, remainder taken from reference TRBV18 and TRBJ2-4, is NAGVMQNPRHLVRRRGQEARLRCSPMKGHSHVYWYRQLPEEGLKFMVYLQKENIIDESGMPKERFSAEFPKEGPSILRIQQVVRGDSAAYFCASSPGSGKNIQYFGAGTRLSVL.

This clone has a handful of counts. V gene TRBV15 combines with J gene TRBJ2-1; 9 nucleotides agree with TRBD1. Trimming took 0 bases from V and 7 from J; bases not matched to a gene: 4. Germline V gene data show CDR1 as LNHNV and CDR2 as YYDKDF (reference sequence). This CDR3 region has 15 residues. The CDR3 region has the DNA TGTGCCACCAGCAGAGAGGGGACAGGGACGAATGAGCAGTTCTTC. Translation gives CATSREGTGTNEQFF.

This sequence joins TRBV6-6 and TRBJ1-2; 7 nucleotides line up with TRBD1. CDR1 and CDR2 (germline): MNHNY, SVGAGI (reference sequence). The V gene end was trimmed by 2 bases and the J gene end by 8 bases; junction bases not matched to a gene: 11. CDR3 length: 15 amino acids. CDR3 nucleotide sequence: TGTGCCAGCAGTTACGTTATGGTAGGGGGCCAAGGCTACACCTTC. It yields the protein CASSYVMVGGQGYTF.

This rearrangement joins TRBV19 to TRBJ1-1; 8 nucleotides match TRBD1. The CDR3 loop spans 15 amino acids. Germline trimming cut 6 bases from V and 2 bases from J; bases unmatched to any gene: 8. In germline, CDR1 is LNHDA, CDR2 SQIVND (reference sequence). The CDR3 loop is CASRGGQGANTEAFF. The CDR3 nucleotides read TGTGCCAGTAGAGGAGGGCAGGGGGCTAACACTGAAGCTTTCTTT. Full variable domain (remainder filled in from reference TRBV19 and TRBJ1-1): DGGITQSPKYLFRKEGQNVTLSCEQNLNHDAMYWYRQDPGQGLRLIYYSQIVNDFQKGDIAEGYSVSREKKESFPLTVTSAQKNPTAFYLCASRGGQGANTEAFFGQGTRLTVV.

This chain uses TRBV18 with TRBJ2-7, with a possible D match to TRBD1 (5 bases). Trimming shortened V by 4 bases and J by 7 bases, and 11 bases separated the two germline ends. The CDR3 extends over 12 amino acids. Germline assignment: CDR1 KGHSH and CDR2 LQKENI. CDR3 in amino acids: CASSQKGWEQYF. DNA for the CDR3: TGTGCCAGCTCACAAAAGGGGTGGGAGCAGTACTTC.

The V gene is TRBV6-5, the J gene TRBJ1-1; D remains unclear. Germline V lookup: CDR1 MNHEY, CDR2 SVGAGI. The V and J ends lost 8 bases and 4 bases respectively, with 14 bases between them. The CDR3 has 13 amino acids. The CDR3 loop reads CASLPARRTEAFF. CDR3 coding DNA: TGTGCCAGCCTACCCGCGCGGCGCACTGAAGCTTTCTTT.

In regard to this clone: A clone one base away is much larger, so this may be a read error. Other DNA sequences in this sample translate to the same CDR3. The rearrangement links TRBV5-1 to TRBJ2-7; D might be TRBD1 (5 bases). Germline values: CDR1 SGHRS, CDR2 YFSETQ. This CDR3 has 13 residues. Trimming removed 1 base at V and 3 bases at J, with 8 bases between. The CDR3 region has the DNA TGCGCCAGCAGCTTGACCCAGGGCTACGAGCAGTACTTC. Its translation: CASSLTQGYEQYF.

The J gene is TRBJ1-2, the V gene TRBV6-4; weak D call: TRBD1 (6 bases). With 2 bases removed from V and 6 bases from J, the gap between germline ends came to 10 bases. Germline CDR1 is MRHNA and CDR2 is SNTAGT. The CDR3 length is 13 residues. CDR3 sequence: CASSDRSGDGYTF. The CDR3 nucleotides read TGTGCCAGCAGTGACAGGTCAGGGGATGGCTACACCTTC.

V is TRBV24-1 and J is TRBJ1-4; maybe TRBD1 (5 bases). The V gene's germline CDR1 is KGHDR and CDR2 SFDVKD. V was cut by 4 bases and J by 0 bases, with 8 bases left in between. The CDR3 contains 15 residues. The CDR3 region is CATSDSGTTNEKLFF. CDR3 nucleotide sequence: TGTGCCACCAGTGACTCAGGGACAACTAATGAAAAACTGTTTTTT.